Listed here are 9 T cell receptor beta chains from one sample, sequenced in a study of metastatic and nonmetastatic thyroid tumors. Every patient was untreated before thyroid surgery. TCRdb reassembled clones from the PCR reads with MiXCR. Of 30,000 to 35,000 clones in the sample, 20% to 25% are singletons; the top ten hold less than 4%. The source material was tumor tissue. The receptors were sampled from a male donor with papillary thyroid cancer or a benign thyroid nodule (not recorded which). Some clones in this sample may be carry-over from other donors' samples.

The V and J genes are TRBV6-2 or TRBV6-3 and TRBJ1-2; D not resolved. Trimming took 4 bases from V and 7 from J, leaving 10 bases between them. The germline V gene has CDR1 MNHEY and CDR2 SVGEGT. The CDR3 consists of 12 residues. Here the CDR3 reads CASSSPVVGYTF. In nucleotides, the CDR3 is TGTGCCAGCAGTTCCCCGGTGGTTGGCTACACCTTC.

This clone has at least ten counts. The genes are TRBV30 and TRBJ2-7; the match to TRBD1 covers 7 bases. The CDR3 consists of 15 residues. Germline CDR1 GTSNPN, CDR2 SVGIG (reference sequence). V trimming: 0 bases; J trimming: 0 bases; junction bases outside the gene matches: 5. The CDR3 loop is CAWSVGGAGSYEQYF. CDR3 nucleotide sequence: TGTGCCTGGAGTGTAGGGGGCGCGGGCTCCTACGAGCAGTACTTC.

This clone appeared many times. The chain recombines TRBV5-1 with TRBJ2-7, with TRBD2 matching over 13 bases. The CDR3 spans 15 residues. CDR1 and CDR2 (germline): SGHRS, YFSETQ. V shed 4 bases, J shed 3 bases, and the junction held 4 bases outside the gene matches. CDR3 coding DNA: TGCGCCAGCAGCCATCGGACTAGCGGGAGCTACGAGCAGTACTTC. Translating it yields CASSHRTSGSYEQYF.

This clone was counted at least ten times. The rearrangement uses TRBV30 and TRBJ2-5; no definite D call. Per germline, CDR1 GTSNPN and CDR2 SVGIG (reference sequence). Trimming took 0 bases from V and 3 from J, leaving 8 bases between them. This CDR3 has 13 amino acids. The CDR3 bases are TGTGCCTGGAGTGTTTACGTCGAAGAGACCCAGTACTTC. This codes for CAWSVYVEETQYF.

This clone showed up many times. Here the CDR3 reads CASAATGGANIQYF. CDR3 nucleotide sequence: TGTGCCAGTGCTGCCACAGGGGGCGCGAACATTCAGTACTTC. The chain couples TRBV19 to TRBJ2-4, with 9 bases identical to TRBD1. Germline V lookup: CDR1 LNHDA, CDR2 SQIVND (reference sequence). With 8 bases clipped from V and 7 bases from J, the junction kept 9 bases outside the gene matches. This CDR3 contains 14 residues. Filled out from reference TRBV19 and TRBJ2-4, the complete variable domain reads DGGITQSPKYLFRKEGQNVTLSCEQNLNHDAMYWYRQDPGQGLRLIYYSQIVNDFQKGDIAEGYSVSREKKESFPLTVTSAQKNPTAFYLCASAATGGANIQYFGAGTRLSVL.

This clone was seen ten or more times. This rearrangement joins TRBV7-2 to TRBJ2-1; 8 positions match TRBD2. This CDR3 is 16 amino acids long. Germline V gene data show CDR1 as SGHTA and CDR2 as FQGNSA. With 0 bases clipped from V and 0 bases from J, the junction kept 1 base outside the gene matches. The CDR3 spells CASSLASGSSYNEQFF. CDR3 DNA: TGTGCCAGCAGCTTAGCCAGCGGGAGCTCCTACAATGAGCAGTTCTTC.

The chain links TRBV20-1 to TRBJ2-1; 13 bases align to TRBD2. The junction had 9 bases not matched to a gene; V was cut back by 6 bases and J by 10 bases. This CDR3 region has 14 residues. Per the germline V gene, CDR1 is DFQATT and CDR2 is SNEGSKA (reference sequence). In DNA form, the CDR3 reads TGCAGTGCGGACCTACTAGCGGGGGGGGCAGAGCAGTTCTTC. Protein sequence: CSADLLAGGAEQFF.

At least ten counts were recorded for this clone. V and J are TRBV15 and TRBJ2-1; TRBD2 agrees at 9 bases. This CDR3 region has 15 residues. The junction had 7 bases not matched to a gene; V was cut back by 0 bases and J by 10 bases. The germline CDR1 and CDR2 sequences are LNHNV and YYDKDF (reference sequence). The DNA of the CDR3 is TGTGCCACCAGCAGAGACCCGGGACTAGCATTAGAGCAGTTCTTC. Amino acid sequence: CATSRDPGLALEQFF.

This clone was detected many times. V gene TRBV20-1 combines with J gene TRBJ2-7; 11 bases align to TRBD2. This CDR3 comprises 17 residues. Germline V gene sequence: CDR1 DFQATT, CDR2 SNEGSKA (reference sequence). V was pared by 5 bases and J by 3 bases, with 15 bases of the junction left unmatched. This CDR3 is CSAPGLAGSGVHYEQYF. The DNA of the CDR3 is TGCAGTGCTCCTGGACTAGCGGGCTCGGGGGTACACTACGAGCAGTACTTC.